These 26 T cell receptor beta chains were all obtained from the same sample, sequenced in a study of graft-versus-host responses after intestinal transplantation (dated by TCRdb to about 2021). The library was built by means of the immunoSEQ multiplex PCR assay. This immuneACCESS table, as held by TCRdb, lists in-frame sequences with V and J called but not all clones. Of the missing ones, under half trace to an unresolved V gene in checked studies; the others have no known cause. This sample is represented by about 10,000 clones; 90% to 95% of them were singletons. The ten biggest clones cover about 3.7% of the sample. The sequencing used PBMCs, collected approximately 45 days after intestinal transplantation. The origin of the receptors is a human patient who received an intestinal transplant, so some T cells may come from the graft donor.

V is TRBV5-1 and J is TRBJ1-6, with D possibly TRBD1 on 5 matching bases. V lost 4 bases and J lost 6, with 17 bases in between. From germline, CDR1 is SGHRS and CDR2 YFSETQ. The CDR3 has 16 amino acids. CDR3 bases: TGCGCCAGCAGCGAAGAACCGGGACTGCCTAATTCACCCCTCCACTTT. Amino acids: CASSEEPGLPNSPLHF.

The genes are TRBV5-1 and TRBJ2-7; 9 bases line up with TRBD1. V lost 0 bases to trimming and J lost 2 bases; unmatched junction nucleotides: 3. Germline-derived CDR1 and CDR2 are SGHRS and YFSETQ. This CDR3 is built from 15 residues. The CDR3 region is CASSLGDRATYEQYF. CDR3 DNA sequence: TGCGCCAGCAGCTTGGGGGACAGGGCAACCTACGAGCAGTACTTC.

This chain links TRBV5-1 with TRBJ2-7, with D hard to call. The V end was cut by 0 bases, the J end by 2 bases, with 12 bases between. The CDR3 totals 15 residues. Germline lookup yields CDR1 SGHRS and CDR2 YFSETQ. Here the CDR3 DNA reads TGCGCCAGCAGCTTGGAATACGGGTTCGCCTACGAGCAGTACTTC. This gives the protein CASSLEYGFAYEQYF.

CDR3 protein: CASSPREVRSEKLFF. DNA for the CDR3: TGTGCCAGCTCACCCCGGGAGGTCCGGAGTGAAAAACTGTTTTTT. The J gene is TRBJ1-4, the V gene TRBV18; D unclear. Germline CDR1 reads KGHSH; CDR2 reads LQKENI. V dropped 3 bases and J dropped 7 bases, with 15 bases sitting between them. The CDR3 totals 15 residues.

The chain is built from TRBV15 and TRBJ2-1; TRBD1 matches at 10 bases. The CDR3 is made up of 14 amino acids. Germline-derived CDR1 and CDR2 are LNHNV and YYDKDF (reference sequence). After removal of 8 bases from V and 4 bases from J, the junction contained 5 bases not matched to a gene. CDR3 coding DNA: TGTGCCACCGTCCGGGACAGGGGTTACAATGAGCAGTTCTTC. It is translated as CATVRDRGYNEQFF.

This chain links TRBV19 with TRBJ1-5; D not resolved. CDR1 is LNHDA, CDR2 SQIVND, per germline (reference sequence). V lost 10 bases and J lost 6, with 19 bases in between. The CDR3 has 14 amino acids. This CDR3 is CATGDRVLGQPQHF. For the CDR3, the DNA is TGTGCCACCGGGGATAGGGTTTTGGGTCAGCCCCAGCATTTT.

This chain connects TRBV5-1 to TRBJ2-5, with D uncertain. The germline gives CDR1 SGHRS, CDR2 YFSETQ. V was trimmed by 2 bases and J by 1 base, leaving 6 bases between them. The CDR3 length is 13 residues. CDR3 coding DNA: TGCGCCAGCAGCTTAGCTAGCCAAGAGACCCAGTACTTC. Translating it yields CASSLASQETQYF.

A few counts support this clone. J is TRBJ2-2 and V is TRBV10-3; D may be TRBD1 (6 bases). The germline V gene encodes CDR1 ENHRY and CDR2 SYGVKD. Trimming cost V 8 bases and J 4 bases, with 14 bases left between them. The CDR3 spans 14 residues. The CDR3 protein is CAIHPGGATGELFF. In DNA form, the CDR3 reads TGTGCCATCCACCCTGGGGGCGCCACCGGGGAGCTGTTTTTT.

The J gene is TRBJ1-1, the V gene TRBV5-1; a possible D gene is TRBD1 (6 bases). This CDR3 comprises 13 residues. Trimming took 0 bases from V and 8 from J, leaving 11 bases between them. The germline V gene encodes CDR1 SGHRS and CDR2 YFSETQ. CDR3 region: CASSLVGDIEAFF. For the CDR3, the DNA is TGCGCCAGCAGCTTGGTAGGGGACATAGAAGCTTTCTTT.

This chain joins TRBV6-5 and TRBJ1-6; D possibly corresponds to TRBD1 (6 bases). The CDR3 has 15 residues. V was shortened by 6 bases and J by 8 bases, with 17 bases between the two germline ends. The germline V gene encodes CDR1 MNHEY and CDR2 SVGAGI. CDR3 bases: TGTGCCAGCAGACCCGACAGGTTTTTCGATTCACCCCTCCACTTT. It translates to CASRPDRFFDSPLHF.

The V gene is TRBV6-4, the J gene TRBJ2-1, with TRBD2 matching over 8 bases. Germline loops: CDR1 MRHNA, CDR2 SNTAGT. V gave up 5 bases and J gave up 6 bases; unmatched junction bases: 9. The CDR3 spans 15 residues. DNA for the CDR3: TGTGCCAGCAGTTGGCGTAGCGGGGCTTCCAATGAGCAGTTCTTC. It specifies CASSWRSGASNEQFF.

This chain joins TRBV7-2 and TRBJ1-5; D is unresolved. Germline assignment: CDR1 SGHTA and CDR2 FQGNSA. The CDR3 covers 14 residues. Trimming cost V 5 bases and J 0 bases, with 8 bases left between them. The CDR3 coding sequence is TGTGCCAGCAGCAAGACACTTAGCAATCAGCCCCAGCATTTT. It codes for CASSKTLSNQPQHF.

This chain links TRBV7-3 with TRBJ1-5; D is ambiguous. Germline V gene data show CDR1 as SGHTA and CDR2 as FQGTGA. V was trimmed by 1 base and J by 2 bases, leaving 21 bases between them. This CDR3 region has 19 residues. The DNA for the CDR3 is TGTGCCAGCAGCTTAATCTCCGGCTCTCTCGCCGGGGGCAATCAGCCCCAGCATTTT. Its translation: CASSLISGSLAGGNQPQHF.

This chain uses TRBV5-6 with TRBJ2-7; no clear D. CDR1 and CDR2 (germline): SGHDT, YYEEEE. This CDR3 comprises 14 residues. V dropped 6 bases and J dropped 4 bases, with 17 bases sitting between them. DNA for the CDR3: TGTGCCAGCACCGCCGGCTCTGCGGCATACGAGCAGTACTTC. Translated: CASTAGSAAYEQYF.

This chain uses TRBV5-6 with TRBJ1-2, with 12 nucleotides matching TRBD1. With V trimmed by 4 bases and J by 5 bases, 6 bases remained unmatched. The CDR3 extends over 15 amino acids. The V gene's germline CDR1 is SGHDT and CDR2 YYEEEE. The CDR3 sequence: CASSPGQGAGYGYTF. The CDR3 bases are TGTGCCAGCAGCCCGGGACAGGGGGCAGGGTATGGCTACACCTTC.

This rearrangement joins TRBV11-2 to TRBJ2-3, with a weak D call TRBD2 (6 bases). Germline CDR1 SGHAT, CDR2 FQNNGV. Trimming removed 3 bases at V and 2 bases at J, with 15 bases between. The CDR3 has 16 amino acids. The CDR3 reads CASSFGFSGYTDTQYF. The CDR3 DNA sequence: TGTGCCAGCAGCTTTGGTTTTAGCGGATACACAGATACGCAGTATTTT.

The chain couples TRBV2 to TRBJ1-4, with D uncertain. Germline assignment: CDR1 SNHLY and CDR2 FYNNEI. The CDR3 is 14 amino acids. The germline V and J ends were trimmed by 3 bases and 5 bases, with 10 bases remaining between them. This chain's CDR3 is CASSDDGKNEKLFF. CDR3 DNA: TGTGCCAGCAGTGACGATGGGAAGAATGAAAAACTGTTTTTT. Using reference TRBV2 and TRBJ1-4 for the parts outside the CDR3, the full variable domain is EPEVTQTPSHQVTQMGQEVILRCVPISNHLYFYWYRQILGQKVEFLVSFYNNEISEKSEIFDDQFSVERPDGSNFTLKIRSTKLEDSAMYFCASSDDGKNEKLFFGSGTQLSVL.

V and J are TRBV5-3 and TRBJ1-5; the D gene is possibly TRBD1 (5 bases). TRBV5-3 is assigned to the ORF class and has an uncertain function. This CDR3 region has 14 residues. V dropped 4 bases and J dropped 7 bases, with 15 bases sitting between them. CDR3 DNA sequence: TGTGCCAGAAGCCCCCGGGGGTCCGTCCAGCCCCAGCATTTT. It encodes CARSPRGSVQPQHF.

The CDR3 is CASSPRRAATNEKLFF. DNA of the CDR3: TGTGCCAGCAGCCCACGCAGGGCCGCAACTAATGAAAAACTGTTTTTT. J is TRBJ1-4 and V is TRBV7-2; tentative D call: TRBD1 (5 bases). Germline V gene sequence: CDR1 SGHTA, CDR2 FQGNSA. CDR3 length: 16 amino acids. V lost 5 bases to trimming and J lost 0 bases, with 13 bases between them.

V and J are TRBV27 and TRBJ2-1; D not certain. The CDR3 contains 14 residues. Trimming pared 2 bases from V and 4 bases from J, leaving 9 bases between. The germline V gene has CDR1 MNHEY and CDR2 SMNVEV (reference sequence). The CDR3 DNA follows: TGTGCCAGCAGTTTAGGGTCGGCTTACAATGAGCAGTTCTTC. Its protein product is CASSLGSAYNEQFF.

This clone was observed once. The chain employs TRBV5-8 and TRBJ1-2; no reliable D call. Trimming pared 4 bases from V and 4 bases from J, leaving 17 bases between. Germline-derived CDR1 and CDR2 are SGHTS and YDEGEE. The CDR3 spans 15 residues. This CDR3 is CASSLTPAGPYGYTF. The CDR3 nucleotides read TGTGCCAGCAGCCTAACCCCGGCAGGACCCTATGGCTACACCTTC.

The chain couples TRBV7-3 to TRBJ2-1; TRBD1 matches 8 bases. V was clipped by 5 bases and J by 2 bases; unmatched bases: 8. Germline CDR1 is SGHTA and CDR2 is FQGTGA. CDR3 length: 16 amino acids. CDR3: CASSPQGAAAYNEQFF. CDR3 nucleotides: TGTGCCAGCAGCCCTCAGGGGGCGGCCGCCTACAATGAGCAGTTCTTC.

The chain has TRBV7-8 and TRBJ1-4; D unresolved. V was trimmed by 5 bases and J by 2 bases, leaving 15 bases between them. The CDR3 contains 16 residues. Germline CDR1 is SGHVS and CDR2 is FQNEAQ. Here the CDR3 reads CASSQWLASTNEKLFF. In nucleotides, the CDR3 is TGTGCCAGCAGCCAGTGGTTGGCTTCGACTAATGAAAAACTGTTTTTT.

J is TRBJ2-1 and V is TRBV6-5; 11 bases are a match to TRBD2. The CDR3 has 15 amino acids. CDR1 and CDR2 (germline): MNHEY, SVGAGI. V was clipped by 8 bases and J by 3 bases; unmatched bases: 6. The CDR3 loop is CASSIAGGIYNEQFF. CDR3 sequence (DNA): TGTGCCAGCTCTATAGCGGGGGGGATCTACAATGAGCAGTTCTTC.

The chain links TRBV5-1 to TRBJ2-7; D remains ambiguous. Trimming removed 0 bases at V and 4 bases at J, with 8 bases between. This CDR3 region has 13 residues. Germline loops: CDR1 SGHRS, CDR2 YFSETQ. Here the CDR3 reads CASSLATGYEQYF. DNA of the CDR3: TGCGCCAGCAGCTTGGCGACCGGGTACGAGCAGTACTTC.

The CDR3 bases are TGTGCCACCCTGAGGGCGGCCGGGGGGGGAGCAGATACGCAGTATTTT. Its translation: CATLRAAGGGADTQYF. The chain is built from TRBV5-4 and TRBJ2-3; 8 nucleotides align to TRBD2. Germline V gene sequence: CDR1 SGHNT, CDR2 YYREEE (reference sequence). V lost 9 bases and J lost 4; bases outside the gene matches: 16. The CDR3 runs 16 residues.